The 20 T cell receptor beta chains below come from one sample, sequenced in a study of blood T cells in healthy people across ages. Sample-barcoded 5' priming and a J-beta primer mix drove a second PCR of about 6 to 12 cycles. TCRdb called the 5' RACE reads again in MiXCR, with one record for every CDR3 protein. Of 450,000 to 700,000 distinct CDR3 sequences listed, approximately 30% were seen once; the top ten hold less than 20%. Material for sequencing was blood. All receptors come from a woman aged 70-85 years in good health.

This clonotype was detected only a few times. The chain combines TRBV6-1 with TRBJ2-6, with D hard to call. V gave up 8 bases and J gave up 0 bases, with 8 bases separating them. In germline, CDR1 is MNHNS, CDR2 SASEGT. The length of the CDR3 is 14 residues. The CDR3 region is CASQSYSGANVLTF. Written as DNA, the CDR3 is TGTGCCAGCCAGTCCTACTCTGGGGCCAACGTCCTGACTTTC.

This clonotype occurred a few times. This chain links TRBV12-3 or TRBV12-4 with TRBJ2-5, with TRBD2 as a possible D gene (6 bases). The CDR3 is made up of 15 amino acids. Trimming cost V 2 bases and J 5 bases, with 15 bases left between them. The CDR3 bases are TGTGCCAGCAGTTTACGGGGGACGGCGGAGGAGACCCAGTACTTC. It encodes CASSLRGTAEETQYF.

The chain couples TRBV27 to TRBJ1-4; D possibly corresponds to TRBD1 (6 bases). V dropped 0 bases and J dropped 10 bases, with 9 bases sitting between them. CDR1 is MNHEY and CDR2 is SMNVEV in the germline V gene (reference sequence). The CDR3 consists of 13 residues. The CDR3 loop reads CASSLSGRGKLFF. The CDR3 nucleotides are TGTGCCAGCAGTTTATCGGGCAGGGGAAAACTGTTTTTT.

The gene calls are TRBV20-1 and TRBJ2-5; 10 bases are a match to TRBD1. The germline gives CDR1 DFQATT, CDR2 SNEGSKA (reference sequence). The ends lost 4 bases at V and 4 bases at J; junction bases unmatched: 9. The CDR3 sequence is 15 residues long. For the CDR3, the DNA is TGCAGTGCTATGGGGACAGGGACAGGGGCAGAGACCCAGTACTTC. Protein product: CSAMGTGTGAETQYF.

The rearrangement links TRBV14 to TRBJ2-2, with D perhaps matching TRBD1 (5 bases). Trimming removed 1 base at V and 7 bases at J, with 10 bases between. Germline CDR1 is SGHDN and CDR2 is FVKESK. This CDR3 is 14 amino acids long. CDR3 in amino acids: CASSQVGQVGELFF. The DNA for the CDR3 is TGTGCCAGCAGCCAAGTGGGGCAGGTCGGGGAGCTGTTTTTT.

The rearrangement links TRBV3-1 to TRBJ2-7; the D call may be TRBD1 or TRBD2 (5 bases each). The CDR3 is 14 residues long. CDR1 and CDR2 (germline): LGHDT, YNNKEL (reference sequence). Trimming removed 7 bases from V and 0 bases from J, with 13 bases in between. The CDR3, as DNA: TGTGCCAGCACCTTCCGGGACCGCTCCTACGAGCAGTACTTC. Its protein is CASTFRDRSYEQYF.

At least ten counts were recorded for this clonotype. V usage is TRBV2 and J usage is TRBJ2-1; 9 nucleotides match TRBD1. From germline, CDR1 is SNHLY and CDR2 FYNNEI. Unmatched junction bases numbered 9, after V lost 8 bases and J lost 7 bases. The CDR3 contains 14 residues. CDR3 bases: TGTGCCAGCTCCGGACAGGGGAGAATGAATGAGCAGTTCTTC. Residues: CASSGQGRMNEQFF. Using reference TRBV2 and TRBJ2-1 for the parts outside the CDR3, the full variable domain is EPEVTQTPSHQVTQMGQEVILRCVPISNHLYFYWYRQILGQKVEFLVSFYNNEISEKSEIFDDQFSVERPDGSNFTLKIRSTKLEDSAMYFCASSGQGRMNEQFFGPGTRLTVL.

This clonotype was seen ten or more times. The chain joins TRBV19 to TRBJ1-2, with D possibly matching TRBD1 (6 bases). V dropped 7 bases and J dropped 3 bases, with 18 bases sitting between them. In germline, CDR1 is LNHDA, CDR2 SQIVND (reference sequence). This CDR3 is 15 amino acids long. The CDR3 DNA follows: TGTGCCAGTACCCTGGGGCGGGGACACCACTATGGCTACACCTTC. The encoded protein is CASTLGRGHHYGYTF.

The genes are TRBV12-5 and TRBJ1-1; no reliable D call. The CDR3 contains 11 residues. Deletions cut 6 bases from V and 4 bases from J, with 6 bases between. Germline V gene data show CDR1 as LGHNT and CDR2 as FRNRAP. DNA of the CDR3: TGTGCTAGTGGCTCATTCACTGAAGCTTTCTTT. Its protein is CASGSFTEAFF.

The chain combines TRBV5-1 with TRBJ2-5, with 8 bases that match TRBD2. From germline, CDR1 is SGHRS and CDR2 YFSETQ. V lost 4 bases, J lost 2 bases, and 7 bases stayed unmatched. The CDR3 has 15 residues. The CDR3 sequence is CASSSSGGFQETQYF. Written as DNA, the CDR3 is TGCGCCAGCAGCAGCAGCGGGGGTTTTCAAGAGACCCAGTACTTC.

This clonotype was seen only a few times. The J gene is TRBJ1-3, the V gene TRBV2; no reliable D call. The length of the CDR3 is 12 residues. CDR1 and CDR2 (germline): SNHLY, FYNNEI. The V and J ends lost 8 bases and 4 bases respectively, with 9 bases between them. CDR3 sequence: CASGFFGNTIYF. The CDR3, as DNA: TGTGCCAGCGGGTTTTTCGGAAACACCATATATTTT.

The J gene is TRBJ1-3, the V gene TRBV7-2; D not certain. Trimming took 0 bases from V and 6 from J, leaving 12 bases between them. CDR1 SGHTA and CDR2 FQGNSA come from the germline V gene. This CDR3 has 15 amino acids. The CDR3 nucleotides are TGTGCCAGCAGCTTAGCCTACCCGGGGAAAAACACCATATATTTT. It encodes CASSLAYPGKNTIYF. The whole variable domain, remainder taken from reference TRBV7-2 and TRBJ1-3, is GAGVSQSPSNKVTEKGKDVELRCDPISGHTALYWYRQSLGQGLEFLIYFQGNSAPDKSGLPSDRFSAERTGGSVSTLTIQRTQQEDSAVYLCASSLAYPGKNTIYFGEGSWLTVV.

This rearrangement joins TRBV2 to TRBJ2-5; possibly TRBD1 or TRBD2 for D (7 bases each). The better agreement between TRBJ2-1 and the DNA end casts doubt on the J call. The CDR3 has 16 amino acids. CDR1 is SNHLY and CDR2 is FYNNEI in the germline V gene. In DNA, the CDR3 is TGTGCCAGCAGTGGAGGGGGCGGGGGCCTCTACAATGAGCAGTTCTTC. Translating gives CASSGGGGGLYNEQFF.

V usage is TRBV11-2 and J usage is TRBJ2-1; either TRBD1 or TRBD2 may supply D (6 bases each). The J call may be in error: the DNA end matches TRBJ2-7 better. The CDR3 covers 14 residues. Looked up from germline, CDR1 is SGHAT and CDR2 is FQNNGV. The chain's CDR3 is CASSLVGGGFEQYF. The CDR3 region has the DNA TGTGCCAGCAGCTTAGTCGGAGGGGGGTTCGAGCAGTACTTC.

This clonotype has ten or more counts. J is TRBJ2-7 and V is TRBV9; 8 nucleotides agree with TRBD1. In germline, CDR1 is SGDLS, CDR2 YYNGEE. V lost 0 bases to trimming and J lost 4 bases; unmatched junction nucleotides: 3. The CDR3 totals 14 residues. CDR3 region: CASSVGQGAYEQYF. The DNA for the CDR3 is TGTGCCAGCAGCGTAGGGCAGGGGGCGTACGAGCAGTACTTC.

A few counts support this clonotype. The J gene is TRBJ2-5, the V gene TRBV29-1; D is tentatively TRBD1 or TRBD2 (5 bases each). The J call may be faulty, since TRBJ2-7 better matches the DNA end. Per germline, CDR1 SQVTM and CDR2 ANQGSEA. The CDR3 has 13 residues. As DNA, the CDR3 is TGCAGCGCCGACGGGGACGGCCTCGGCGAGCAGTACTTC. The encoded protein is CSADGDGLGEQYF.

This clonotype came up a few times. This chain uses TRBV7-9 with TRBJ1-3; the match to TRBD1 covers 10 bases. V shed 5 bases, J shed 0 bases, and the junction held 7 bases outside the gene matches. The V gene's germline CDR1 is SEHNR and CDR2 FQNEAQ (reference sequence). This CDR3 is built from 17 residues. The CDR3 nucleotides read TGTGCCAGCAGCCTGAGGGGACAGGGGAGCTCTGGAAACACCATATATTTT. This sequence encodes CASSLRGQGSSGNTIYF.

V and J are TRBV5-1 and TRBJ1-1; D uncertain. Trimming took off 4 bases at V and 0 bases at J, with 7 bases between the two ends. This CDR3 spans 13 amino acids. Germline assignment: CDR1 SGHRS and CDR2 YFSETQ. CDR3 amino acids: CASSRYLNTEAFF. In DNA, the CDR3 is TGCGCCAGCAGCAGATACCTGAACACTGAAGCTTTCTTT.

The CDR3 DNA reads as TGTGCCAGCACCCGAATTGGACCTAAATGGGGCTACACCTTC. It is translated as CASTRIGPKWGYTF. This chain links TRBV6-1 with TRBJ1-2; D is ambiguous. This CDR3 spans 14 amino acids. Per the germline V gene, CDR1 is MNHNS and CDR2 is SASEGT. V lost 7 bases and J 8 bases, leaving 20 bases between the germline ends.

The chain links TRBV20-1 to TRBJ2-3; D may be TRBD1 (6 bases). The ends were cut back, 7 bases at V and 3 bases at J, with 14 bases in the middle. This CDR3 is built from 13 residues. CDR1 and CDR2 (germline): DFQATT, SNEGSKA (reference sequence). CDR3 sequence (DNA): TGCAGTGTTGGGGGCCTTGAGACAGATACGCAGTATTTT. Protein product: CSVGGLETDTQYF.